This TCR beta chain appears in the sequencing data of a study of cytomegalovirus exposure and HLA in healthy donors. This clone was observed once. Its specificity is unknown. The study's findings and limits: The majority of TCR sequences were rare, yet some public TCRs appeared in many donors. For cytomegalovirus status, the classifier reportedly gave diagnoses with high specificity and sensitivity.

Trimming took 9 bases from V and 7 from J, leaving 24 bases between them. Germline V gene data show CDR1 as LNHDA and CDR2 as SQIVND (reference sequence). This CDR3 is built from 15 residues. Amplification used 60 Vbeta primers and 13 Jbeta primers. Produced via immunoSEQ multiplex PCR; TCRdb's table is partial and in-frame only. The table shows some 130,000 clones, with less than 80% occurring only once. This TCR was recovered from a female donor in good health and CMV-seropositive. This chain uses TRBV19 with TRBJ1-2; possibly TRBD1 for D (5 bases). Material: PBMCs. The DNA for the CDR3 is TGTGCCAGCGCCCCCCTGTCGGGACTAAGAGGTGGCTACACCTTC. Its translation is CASAPLSGLRGGYTF.